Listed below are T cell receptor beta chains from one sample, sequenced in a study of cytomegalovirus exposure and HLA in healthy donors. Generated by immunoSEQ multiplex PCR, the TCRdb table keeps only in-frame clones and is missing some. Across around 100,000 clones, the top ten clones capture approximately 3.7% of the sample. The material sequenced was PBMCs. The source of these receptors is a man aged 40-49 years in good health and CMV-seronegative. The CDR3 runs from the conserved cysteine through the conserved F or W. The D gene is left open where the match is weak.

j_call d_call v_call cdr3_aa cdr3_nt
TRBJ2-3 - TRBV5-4 CASSLAAGLQDTQYF TGTGCCAGCAGCTTGGCGGCAGGGCTGCAAGATACGCAGTATTTT
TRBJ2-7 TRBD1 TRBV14 CASSRAGGNLHYEQYF TGTGCCAGCAGCCGAGCAGGGGGAAACCTCCATTACGAGCAGTACTTC
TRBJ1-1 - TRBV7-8 CASSLGPGGQNTEAFF TGTGCCAGCAGCTTAGGGCCTGGAGGCCAGAACACTGAAGCTTTCTTT
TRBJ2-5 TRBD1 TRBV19 CASRTSGQGLAETQYF TGTGCCAGTCGTACTTCTGGACAGGGGCTAGCGGAGACCCAGTACTTC
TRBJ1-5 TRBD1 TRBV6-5 CASSFRQGQPQHF TGTGCCAGCAGTTTCAGACAGGGCCAGCCCCAGCATTTT
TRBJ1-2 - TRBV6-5 CASSPDSSRGYTF TGTGCCAGCAGCCCGGACAGTTCGAGAGGCTACACCTTC
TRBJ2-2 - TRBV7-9 CASSFFRGAGGLFF TGTGCCAGCAGCTTCTTCCGGGGCGCCGGGGGGCTGTTTTTT
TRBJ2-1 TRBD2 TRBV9 CASSGGLAGVNEQFF TGTGCCAGCAGCGGAGGACTAGCGGGGGTAAATGAGCAGTTCTTC
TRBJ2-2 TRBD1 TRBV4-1 CASSQVGTGTGELFF TGCGCCAGCAGCCAAGTAGGGACAGGAACCGGGGAGCTGTTTTTT
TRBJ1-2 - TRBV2 CASIQAGHDRNYGYTF TGTGCCAGCATTCAGGCAGGGCATGACAGAAACTATGGCTACACCTTC
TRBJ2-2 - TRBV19 CASSISGSTGELFF TGTGCCAGTAGTATTTCAGGTTCCACCGGGGAGCTGTTTTTT
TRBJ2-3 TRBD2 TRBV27 CASSPLSGRARDTQYF TGTGCCAGCAGTCCCCTTAGCGGGAGGGCCAGGGATACGCAGTATTTT
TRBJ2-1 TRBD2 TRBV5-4 CASSDASGIVNEQFF TGTGCCAGCAGTGACGCTAGCGGGATTGTCAATGAGCAGTTCTTC
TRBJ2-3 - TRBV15 CATSRDLRGGTDTQYF TGTGCCACCAGCAGAGACCTCAGGGGGGGCACAGATACGCAGTATTTT
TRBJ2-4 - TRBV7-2 CASTALGPAKNIQYF TGTGCCAGCACCGCCTTGGGGCCAGCCAAAAACATTCAGTACTTC
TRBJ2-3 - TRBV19 CASSILDSNTDTQYF TGTGCCAGTAGTATCCTGGACAGCAACACAGATACGCAGTATTTT
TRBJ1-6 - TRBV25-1 CASSEGGGSSYNSPLHF TGTGCCAGCAGTGAAGGAGGCGGGAGCTCCTATAATTCACCCCTCCACTTT
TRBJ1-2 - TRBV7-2 CASSLAGAAPYGYTF TGTGCCAGCAGCTTAGCAGGGGCTGCGCCTTATGGCTACACCTTC
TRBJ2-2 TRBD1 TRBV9 CASSVLGGWGQGVTGELFF TGTGCCAGCAGCGTCTTGGGCGGCTGGGGACAGGGCGTCACCGGGGAGCTGTTTTTT
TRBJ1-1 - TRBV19 CASSLLQGNTEAFF TGTGCCAGTAGTCTATTACAGGGGAACACTGAAGCTTTCTTT
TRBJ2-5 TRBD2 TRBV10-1 CASSAGGTVQETQYF TGCGCCAGCAGCGCGGGAGGGACAGTCCAAGAGACCCAGTACTTC
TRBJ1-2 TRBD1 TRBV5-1 CASSSLPPGQVGGYTF TGCGCCAGCAGCTCACTACCCCCGGGACAGGTGGGTGGCTACACCTTC
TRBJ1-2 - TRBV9 CASSVATGNYGYTF TGTGCCAGCAGCGTAGCTACCGGGAACTATGGCTACACCTTC
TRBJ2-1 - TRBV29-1 CSAGLRGNEQFF TGCAGCGCCGGACTCAGAGGCAATGAGCAGTTCTTC
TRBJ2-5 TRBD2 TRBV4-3 CASSPGGRGGSETQYF TGCGCCAGCAGCCCGGGAGGTCGGGGGGGCTCAGAGACCCAGTACTTC
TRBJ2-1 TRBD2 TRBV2 CASSRTSGKNEQFF TGTGCCAGCAGTCGGACTAGCGGAAAAAATGAGCAGTTCTTC
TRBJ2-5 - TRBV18 CASSPGGQETQYF TGTGCCAGCTCACCAGGAGGACAAGAGACCCAGTACTTC
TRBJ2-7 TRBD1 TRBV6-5 CASKVAGTGGGEQYF TGTGCCAGCAAAGTGGCCGGGACAGGGGGGGGCGAGCAGTACTTC
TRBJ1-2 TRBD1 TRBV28 CASSSPGQGTSNYGYTF TGTGCCAGCAGCTCCCCGGGACAGGGAACTTCTAACTATGGCTACACCTTC
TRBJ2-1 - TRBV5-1 CASSLDPYNEQFF TGCGCCAGCAGCTTGGATCCTTACAATGAGCAGTTCTTC
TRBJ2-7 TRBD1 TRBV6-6 CASSGQGAGRGEQYF TGTGCCAGCAGTGGACAGGGGGCCGGGCGCGGCGAGCAGTACTTC
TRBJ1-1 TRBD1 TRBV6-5 CASNGRQGVHTEAFF TGTGCCAGCAACGGACGACAGGGCGTCCACACTGAAGCTTTCTTT
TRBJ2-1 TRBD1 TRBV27 CASSLSSTGGAGSYNEQFF TGTGCCAGCAGTTTATCTTCCACAGGGGGCGCGGGTTCCTACAATGAGCAGTTCTTC
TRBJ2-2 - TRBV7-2 CASTPRPAGAAGELFF TGTGCCAGCACGCCCAGGCCCGCGGGGGCGGCCGGGGAGCTGTTTTTT
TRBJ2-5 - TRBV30 CAWSIGGLETQYF TGTGCCTGGAGTATCGGGGGGCTGGAGACCCAGTACTTC
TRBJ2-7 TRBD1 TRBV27 CASSFVGQGGYEQYF TGTGCCAGCAGTTTTGTGGGACAGGGCGGCTACGAGCAGTACTTC
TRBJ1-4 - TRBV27 CASSLVGGTNEKLFF TGTGCCAGCAGTTTAGTAGGGGGTACTAATGAAAAACTGTTTTTT
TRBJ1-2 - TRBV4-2 CASSQDNRDGYTF TGTGCCAGCAGCCAAGATAACAGGGATGGCTACACCTTC
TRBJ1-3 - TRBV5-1 CASSAGTDYGNTIYF TGCGCCAGCAGCGCCGGGACTGACTATGGAAACACCATATATTTT
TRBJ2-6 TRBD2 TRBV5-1 CASNAGVPLSGANVLTF TGCGCCAGCAATGCGGGGGTTCCCCTCTCTGGGGCCAACGTCCTGACTTTC
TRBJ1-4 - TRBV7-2 CASSLVFSAGGSEKLFF TGTGCCAGCAGCTTAGTATTTTCGGCAGGTGGGAGTGAAAAACTGTTTTTT
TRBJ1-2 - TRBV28 CASSFFISTVNYGYTF TGTGCCAGCAGCTTTTTTATTTCGACAGTAAACTATGGCTACACCTTC
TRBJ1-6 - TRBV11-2 CASSAGRNSPLHF TGTGCCAGCAGCGCAGGCAGGAATTCACCCCTCCACTTT
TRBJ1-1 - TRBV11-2 CASSSQGNTEAFF TGTGCCAGCAGCTCGCAGGGGAACACTGAAGCTTTCTTT
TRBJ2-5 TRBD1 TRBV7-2 CASSMGQGAETQYF TGTGCCAGCAGCATGGGACAGGGGGCCGAGACCCAGTACTTC
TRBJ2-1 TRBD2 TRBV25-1 CASSEYSGLESHEQFF TGTGCCAGCAGTGAATACTCAGGACTAGAATCTCATGAGCAGTTCTTC
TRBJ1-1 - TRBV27 CASSRRGDTEAFF TGTGCCAGCAGCCGCCGCGGAGACACTGAAGCTTTCTTT
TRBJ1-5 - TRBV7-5 CARKYPTHPRPQQGNQPQHF TGTGCCAGAAAATATCCAACTCATCCGCGTCCCCAACAGGGGAATCAGCCCCAGCATTTT
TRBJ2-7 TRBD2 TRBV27 CASSLRTSETYEQYF TGTGCCAGCAGTTTAAGGACTAGCGAAACCTACGAGCAGTACTTC
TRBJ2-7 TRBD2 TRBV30 CAWIPSGTYEQYF TGTGCCTGGATCCCTAGCGGGACCTACGAGCAGTACTTC